These T cell receptor beta chains were read from a single sample in a study of cytomegalovirus exposure and HLA in healthy donors. Data came from immunoSEQ multiplex PCR; TCRdb stores just in-frame clones and leaves some out. In the table there are tens of thousands of clones, roughly 76% of which are singletons. The sequenced sample was PBMCs. The receptors derive from a woman aged 25 to 45 in good health and CMV-seropositive. CDR3s include the opening cysteine and the closing phenylalanine or tryptophan.

v_call	j_call	cdr3_aa
TRBV7-2	TRBJ2-1	CASSLTSGPYNEQFF
TRBV5-6	TRBJ2-2	CASSWGLANTGELFF
TRBV27	.	CASSLTVSYEQYF
TRBV6-5	TRBJ2-1	CASSRGGRNEQFF
TRBV12-1	TRBJ1-5	CASSSTGESHVGNQPQHF
TRBV6-6	TRBJ1-2	CASSLGTVGRSGYTF
TRBV9	TRBJ2-3	CASSSSGNTDTQYF
TRBV6-4	TRBJ2-1	CASSDSEAGADYNEQFF
TRBV19	TRBJ1-2	CASTPAGEGDYGYTF
TRBV6-1	TRBJ1-6	CASLLGGANSPLHF
TRBV27	TRBJ1-5	CASSSTAQGNQPQHF
TRBV19	TRBJ2-2	CASHRGNGELFF
TRBV30	TRBJ1-2	CAFTQGGPGYTF
TRBV2	TRBJ1-3	CASSIAWTYSGNTIYF
TRBV7-6	TRBJ2-1	CASSLAQLAGGSYNEQFF
TRBV28	TRBJ2-1	CASSFRGRNEQFF
TRBV9	TRBJ1-1	CASSGSGTAPRTEAFF
TRBV6-1	TRBJ2-5	CASTTTSGSEETQYF
TRBV19	TRBJ2-1	CASQSRASGGRGYNEQFF
TRBV28	TRBJ2-1	CASSLYGGKGNNEQFF
TRBV19	TRBJ1-6	CASSYTGGESPLHF
TRBV18	TRBJ1-3	CASSPPTGTGNTIYF
TRBV11-2	.	CASSFKTGVEYEQYF
TRBV5-6	TRBJ2-7	CASSSRFEQYF
TRBV18	TRBJ1-3	CASSPGGSSGNTIYF
TRBV30	TRBJ2-3	CAWSVLSGTSTDTQYF
TRBV4-1	TRBJ1-1	CASSPVQGTEAFF
TRBV6-1	TRBJ2-1	CASSERDRSYNEQFF
TRBV6-5	TRBJ1-1	CASSYQGQGISTEAFF
TRBV5-5	TRBJ2-7	CASSLVGSSYEQYF